A few counts support the clone carrying this TCR beta chain. Its antigen is unknown. This sample was included in a study of beta chain features in type 1 diabetes. Study in general: When patients were set against healthy donors, age, gender and cell yields were similar.

Study outcomes and limitations: Type 1 diabetes patients showed a moderate but significant shortening of TCRB CDR3s in all four CD4+ subsets. Patients' naive, central memory and Treg TCRB repertoires seemed closer to one another than those of healthy donors. Here, the possible influence of HLA type (on TCRB rearrangement) remained unresolved.

As every portion of the isolated RNA was reverse transcribed, the sequencing read expressed TCRB transcripts. TCRdb keeps only in-frame clones here, not all; method: immunoSEQ multiplex PCR. The table records over 200,000 clones, about 11% of them present only once. Sorting gave populations that all exceeded 98% purity. The receptor was derived from a young man with type 1 diabetes. The sample comprised naive CD4+ T cells from blood.

The CDR3 here is CACRGPNYEQYF. In nucleotides, the CDR3 is TGTGCCTGCCGCGGCCCTAACTACGAGCAGTACTTC. The rearrangement uses TRBV30 and TRBJ2-7, with no clear D. Germline CDR1 and CDR2: GTSNPN and SVGIG (reference sequence). The CDR3 runs 12 residues. V was trimmed by 6 bases and J by 3 bases, leaving 12 bases between them.